The 13 T cell receptor beta chains below come from one sample, sequenced in a study of T cell changes during pregnancy in multiple sclerosis. TCRdb keeps only in-frame clones here, not all; method: immunoSEQ multiplex PCR. The table records roughly 38,000 clones, about 90% of them present only once. The sample here was CD4+ T cells from peripheral blood mononuclear cells, taken in the second trimester of pregnancy. The receptors were gathered from a female donor in good health, enrolled as a control in a pregnancy study.

The chain combines TRBV5-6 with TRBJ1-1, with no clear D. CDR1 is SGHDT and CDR2 is YYEEEE in the germline V gene. There are 16 residues in the CDR3. The V gene lost 1 base and the J gene lost 4 bases, with 17 bases spanning the gap. As DNA, the CDR3 is TGTGCCAGCAGCTTGAGGAGGATAGCGGTGAGCACTGAAGCTTTCTTT. It translates to CASSLRRIAVSTEAFF. Filled out from reference TRBV5-6 and TRBJ1-1, the complete variable domain reads DAGVTQSPTHLIKTRGQQVTLRCSPKSGHDTVSWYQQALGQGPQFIFQYYEEEERQRGNFPDRFSGHQFPNYSSELNVNALLLGDSALYLCASSLRRIAVSTEAFFGQGTRLTVV.

The chain recombines TRBV28 with TRBJ1-5; TRBD1 might be the D (6 bases). This CDR3 has 14 residues. CDR1 and CDR2 (germline): MDHEN, SYDVKM. V was pared by 4 bases and J by 4 bases, with 11 bases between. Here the CDR3 reads CASSSGQYNQPQHF. As DNA, the CDR3 is TGTGCCAGCAGTTCCGGACAGTATAATCAGCCCCAGCATTTT.

This rearrangement joins TRBV27 to TRBJ1-1, with TRBD1 matching over 8 bases. The CDR3 runs to 14 residues. The germline V gene encodes CDR1 MNHEY and CDR2 SMNVEV (reference sequence). Trimming took 5 bases from V and 6 from J; bases not matched to a gene: 8. The CDR3 is CASSDRGVYAEAFF. In DNA form, the CDR3 reads TGTGCCAGCAGTGACAGGGGTGTGTACGCTGAAGCTTTCTTT.

The CDR3 is CASSPGYYGYTF. The CDR3 DNA sequence: TGTGCCAGCAGTCCCGGGTATTATGGCTACACCTTC. The chain is built from TRBV25-1 and TRBJ1-2; D is undetermined. V lost 5 bases and J 5 bases, leaving 9 bases between the germline ends. This CDR3 is 12 amino acids long. CDR1 and CDR2 (germline): MGHDK, SYGVNS.

The gene calls are TRBV29-1 and TRBJ1-2; 11 nucleotides align to TRBD1. This CDR3 comprises 14 residues. Germline CDR1 reads SQVTM; CDR2 reads ANQGSEA. Unmatched junction bases numbered 6, after V lost 2 bases and J lost 7 bases. CDR3 DNA: TGCAGCGTTGAATTGGACAGGGGGCTCGGTGGCTACACCTTC. Translated, it gives CSVELDRGLGGYTF.

The rearrangement joins TRBV28 to TRBJ2-5; TRBD2 matches at 8 bases. With V trimmed by 3 bases and J by 5 bases, 5 bases remained unmatched. The V gene's germline CDR1 is MDHEN and CDR2 SYDVKM. CDR3 size: 14 residues. In DNA form, the CDR3 reads TGTGCCAGCAGTTTCCTAGCGGGCGGGGAGACCCAGTACTTC. Encoded protein: CASSFLAGGETQYF.

As to this clone: Other nucleotide sequences in the sample specify the same CDR3. The CDR3 loop reads CASSSAGEAFF. In DNA, the CDR3 is TGTGCCAGCAGCAGTGCAGGTGAAGCTTTCTTT. The chain has TRBV11-2 and TRBJ1-1; no reliable D call. The CDR3 is 11 residues long. The V end lost 5 bases, the J end lost 7 bases, and 8 bases lay between the germline ends. CDR1 is SGHAT, CDR2 FQNNGV, per germline.

This chain links TRBV5-1 with TRBJ2-5, with TRBD2 matching 12 bases. Losses at the gene ends were 4 bases for V and 4 bases for J; bases not matched to a gene: 5. This CDR3 is built from 15 residues. The germline V gene encodes CDR1 SGHRS and CDR2 YFSETQ. CDR3 sequence reads: CASSEPSGGVETQYF. CDR3 DNA: TGCGCCAGCAGCGAACCTAGCGGGGGGGTAGAGACCCAGTACTTC.

The rearrangement uses TRBV28 and TRBJ1-2; D may be TRBD1 (6 bases). In germline, CDR1 is MDHEN, CDR2 SYDVKM. The V end was cut by 5 bases, the J end by 4 bases, with 20 bases between. This CDR3 is 16 amino acids long. CDR3 bases: TGTGCCAGCAGTGGTGGTAGGGGGGGGAATCTCTATGGCTACACCTTC. It is translated as CASSGGRGGNLYGYTF.

This clone is a singleton in its sample. The J gene is TRBJ2-3, the V gene TRBV7-6; D may be TRBD2 (6 bases). The CDR3 contains 15 residues. Germline V gives CDR1 SGHVS, CDR2 FNYEAQ. V lost 0 bases, J lost 3 bases, and 10 bases lay in between. The CDR3 loop reads CASSLAGTSTDTQYF. As DNA, the CDR3 is TGTGCCAGCAGCTTAGCAGGGACTTCAACAGATACGCAGTATTTT.

This clone appeared once. V is TRBV28 and J is TRBJ2-5; possible D gene TRBD2, 5 bases. The CDR3 extends over 11 amino acids. V was cut by 6 bases and J by 7 bases, with 9 bases left in between. The germline gives CDR1 MDHEN, CDR2 SYDVKM. DNA for the CDR3: TGTGCCAGCAGGGTCGAGGGGACCCAGTACTTC. As protein: CASRVEGTQYF.

CDR3 DNA: TGTGCCAGCAGCCGACAGGGTGGCACCGGGGAGCTGTTTTTT. As protein: CASSRQGGTGELFF. V and J are TRBV28 and TRBJ2-2, with TRBD1 matching 7 bases. The CDR3 consists of 14 residues. The V gene end was trimmed by 6 bases and the J gene end by 4 bases; junction bases not matched to a gene: 5. The germline V gene has CDR1 MDHEN and CDR2 SYDVKM.

This clone was detected once. This chain connects TRBV7-8 to TRBJ2-5; 8 nucleotides line up with TRBD2. The CDR3 runs to 14 residues. Per the germline V gene, CDR1 is SGHVS and CDR2 is FQNEAQ. V shed 3 bases, J shed 4 bases, and the junction held 4 bases outside the gene matches. The CDR3 nucleotides read TGTGCCAGCAGCTTGCGGGGGGCCGCAGAGACCCAGTACTTC. This encodes CASSLRGAAETQYF. Using reference TRBV7-8 and TRBJ2-5 for the parts outside the CDR3, the full variable domain is GAGVSQSPRYKVAKRGQDVALRCDPISGHVSLFWYQQALGQGPEFLTYFQNEAQLDKSGLPSDRFFAERPEGSVSTLKIQRTQQEDSAVYLCASSLRGAAETQYFGPGTRLLVL.